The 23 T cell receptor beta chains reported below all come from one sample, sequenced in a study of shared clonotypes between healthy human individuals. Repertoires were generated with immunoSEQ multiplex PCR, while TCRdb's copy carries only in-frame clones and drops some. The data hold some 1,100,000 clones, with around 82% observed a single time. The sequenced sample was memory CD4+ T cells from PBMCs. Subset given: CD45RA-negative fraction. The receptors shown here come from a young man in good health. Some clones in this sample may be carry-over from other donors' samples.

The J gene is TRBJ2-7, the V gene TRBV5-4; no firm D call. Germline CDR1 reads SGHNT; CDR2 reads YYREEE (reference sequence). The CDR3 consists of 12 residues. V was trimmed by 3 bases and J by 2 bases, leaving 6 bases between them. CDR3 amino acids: CASSSRTYEQYF. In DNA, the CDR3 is TGTGCCAGCAGCTCGCGGACCTACGAGCAGTACTTC.

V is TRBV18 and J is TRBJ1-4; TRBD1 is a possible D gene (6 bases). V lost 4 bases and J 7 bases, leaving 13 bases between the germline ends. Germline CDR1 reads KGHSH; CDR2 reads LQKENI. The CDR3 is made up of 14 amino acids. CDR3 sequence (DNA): TGTGCCAGCTCACTTCAGACAGGAGCTGAAAAACTGTTTTTT. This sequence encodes CASSLQTGAEKLFF.

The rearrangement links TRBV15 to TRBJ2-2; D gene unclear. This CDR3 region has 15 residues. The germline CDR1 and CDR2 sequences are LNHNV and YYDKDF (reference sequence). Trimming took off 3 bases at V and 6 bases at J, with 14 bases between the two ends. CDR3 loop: CATSSRPSVAGELFF. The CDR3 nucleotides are TGTGCCACCAGCAGTCGGCCGAGCGTTGCCGGGGAGCTGTTTTTT. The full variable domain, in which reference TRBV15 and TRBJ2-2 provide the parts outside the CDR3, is DAMVIQNPRYQVTQFGKPVTLSCSQTLNHNVMYWYQQKSSQAPKLLFHYYDKDFNNEADTPDNFQSRRPNTSFCFLDIRSPGLGDTAMYLCATSSRPSVAGELFFGEGSRLTVL.

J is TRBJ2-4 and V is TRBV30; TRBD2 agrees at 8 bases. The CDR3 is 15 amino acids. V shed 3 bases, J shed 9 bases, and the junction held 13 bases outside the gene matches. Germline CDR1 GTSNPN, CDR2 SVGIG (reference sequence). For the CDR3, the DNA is TGTGCCTGGAGGACATGGGGACTAGAGGATCCCATTCAGTACTTC. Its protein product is CAWRTWGLEDPIQYF.

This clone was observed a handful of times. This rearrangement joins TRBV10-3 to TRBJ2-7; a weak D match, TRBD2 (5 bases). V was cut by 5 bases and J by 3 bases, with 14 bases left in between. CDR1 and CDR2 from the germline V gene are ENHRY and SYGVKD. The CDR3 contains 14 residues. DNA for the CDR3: TGTGCCATCAGTAGCGGAAAACCTGACTACGAGCAGTACTTC. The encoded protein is CAISSGKPDYEQYF.

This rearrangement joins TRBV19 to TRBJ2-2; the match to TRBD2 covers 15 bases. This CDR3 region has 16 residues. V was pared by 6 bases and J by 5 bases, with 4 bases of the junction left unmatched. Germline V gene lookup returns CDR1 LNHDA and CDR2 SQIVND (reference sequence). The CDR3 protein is CASSSGTSGRTGELFF. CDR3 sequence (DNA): TGTGCCAGTAGCTCCGGGACTAGCGGGAGGACCGGGGAGCTGTTTTTT.

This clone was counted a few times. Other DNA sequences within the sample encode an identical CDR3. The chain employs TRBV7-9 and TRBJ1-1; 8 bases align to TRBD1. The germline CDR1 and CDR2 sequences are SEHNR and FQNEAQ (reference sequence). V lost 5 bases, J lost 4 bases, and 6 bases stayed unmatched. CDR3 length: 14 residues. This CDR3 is CASSPGGWGTEAFF. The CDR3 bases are TGTGCCAGCAGCCCAGGGGGCTGGGGCACTGAAGCTTTCTTT.

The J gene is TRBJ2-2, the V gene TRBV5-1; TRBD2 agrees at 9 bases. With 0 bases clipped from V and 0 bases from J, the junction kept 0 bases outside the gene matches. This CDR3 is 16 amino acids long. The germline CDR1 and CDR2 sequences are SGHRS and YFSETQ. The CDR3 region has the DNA TGCGCCAGCAGCTTGGTAGCGGGAGCGAACACCGGGGAGCTGTTTTTT. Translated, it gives CASSLVAGANTGELFF.

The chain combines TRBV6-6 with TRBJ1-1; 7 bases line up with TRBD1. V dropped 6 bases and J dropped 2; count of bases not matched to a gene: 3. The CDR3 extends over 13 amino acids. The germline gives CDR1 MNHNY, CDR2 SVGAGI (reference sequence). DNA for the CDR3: TGTGCCAGCAGCCGGACAGGTAACACTGAAGCTTTCTTT. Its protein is CASSRTGNTEAFF.

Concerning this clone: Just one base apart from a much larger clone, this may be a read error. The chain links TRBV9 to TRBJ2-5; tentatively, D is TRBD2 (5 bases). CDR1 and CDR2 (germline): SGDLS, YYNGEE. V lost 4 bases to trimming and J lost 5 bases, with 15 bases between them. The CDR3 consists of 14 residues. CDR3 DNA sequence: TGTGCCAGCAGCTTGGGCGGGCAGATGGAGACCCAGTACTTC. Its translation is CASSLGGQMETQYF.

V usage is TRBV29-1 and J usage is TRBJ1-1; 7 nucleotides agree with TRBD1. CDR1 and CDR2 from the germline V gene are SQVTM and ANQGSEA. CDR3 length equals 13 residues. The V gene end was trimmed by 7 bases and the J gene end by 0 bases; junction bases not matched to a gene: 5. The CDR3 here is CSAGDSLNTEAFF. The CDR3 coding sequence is TGCAGCGCTGGGGACAGCTTGAACACTGAAGCTTTCTTT.

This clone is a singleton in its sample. The CDR3 DNA reads TGTGCCAGTAGTTACCGACAGGGCTTTATGGGGAACACTGAAGCTTTCTTT. This translates into CASSYRQGFMGNTEAFF. The chain has TRBV19 and TRBJ1-1; TRBD1 matches at 7 bases. This CDR3 comprises 17 residues. The V gene end was trimmed by 5 bases and the J gene end by 1 base; junction bases not matched to a gene: 13. CDR1 is LNHDA and CDR2 is SQIVND in the germline V gene (reference sequence).

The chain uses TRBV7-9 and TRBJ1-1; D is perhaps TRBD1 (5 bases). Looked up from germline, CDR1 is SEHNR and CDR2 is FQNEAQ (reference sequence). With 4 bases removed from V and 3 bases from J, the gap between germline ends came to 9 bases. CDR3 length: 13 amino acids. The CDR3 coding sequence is TGTGCCAGCAGCTATACGACAGACACTGAAGCTTTCTTT. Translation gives CASSYTTDTEAFF.

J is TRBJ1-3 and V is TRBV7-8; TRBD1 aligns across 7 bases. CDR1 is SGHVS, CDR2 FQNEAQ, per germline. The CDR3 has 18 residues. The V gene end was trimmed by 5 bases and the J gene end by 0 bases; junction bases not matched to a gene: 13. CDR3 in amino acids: CASSPRGQPFSSGNTIYF. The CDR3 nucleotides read TGTGCCAGCAGCCCACGGGGACAGCCTTTTAGCTCTGGAAACACCATATATTTT. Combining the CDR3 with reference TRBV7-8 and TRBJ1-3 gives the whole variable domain GAGVSQSPRYKVAKRGQDVALRCDPISGHVSLFWYQQALGQGPEFLTYFQNEAQLDKSGLPSDRFFAERPEGSVSTLKIQRTQQEDSAVYLCASSPRGQPFSSGNTIYFGEGSWLTVV.

The CDR3 region is CASSLRTALTEAFF. The CDR3 nucleotides read TGTGCCAGCAGCTTGAGGACAGCCCTCACTGAAGCTTTCTTT. V usage is TRBV5-6 and J usage is TRBJ1-1; TRBD1 is a possible D gene (6 bases). CDR3 size: 14 residues. V shed 1 base and J shed 4 bases, with 11 bases lying between them. Germline-derived CDR1 and CDR2 are SGHDT and YYEEEE.

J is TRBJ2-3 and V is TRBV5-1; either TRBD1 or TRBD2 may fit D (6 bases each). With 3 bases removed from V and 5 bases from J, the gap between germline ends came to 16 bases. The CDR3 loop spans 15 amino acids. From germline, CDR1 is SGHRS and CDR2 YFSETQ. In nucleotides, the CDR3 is TGCGCCAGCAGCTCCTTAGGGGGGACGGTAGATACGCAGTATTTT. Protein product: CASSSLGGTVDTQYF.

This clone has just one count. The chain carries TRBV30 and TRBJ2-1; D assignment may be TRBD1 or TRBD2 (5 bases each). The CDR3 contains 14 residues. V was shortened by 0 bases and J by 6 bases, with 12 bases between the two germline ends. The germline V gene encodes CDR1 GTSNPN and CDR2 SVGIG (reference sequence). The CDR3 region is CAWSVLRGFNEQFF. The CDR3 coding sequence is TGTGCCTGGAGTGTACTGAGGGGTTTCAATGAGCAGTTCTTC.

The chain's CDR3 is CSVLTGASNQPQHF. CDR3 nucleotide sequence: TGCAGCGTTTTGACAGGGGCCTCCAATCAGCCCCAGCATTTT. This chain joins TRBV29-1 and TRBJ1-5; 8 bases are shared with TRBD1. CDR1 is SQVTM, CDR2 ANQGSEA, per germline. V was clipped by 5 bases and J by 3 bases; unmatched bases: 6. CDR3 size: 14 residues.

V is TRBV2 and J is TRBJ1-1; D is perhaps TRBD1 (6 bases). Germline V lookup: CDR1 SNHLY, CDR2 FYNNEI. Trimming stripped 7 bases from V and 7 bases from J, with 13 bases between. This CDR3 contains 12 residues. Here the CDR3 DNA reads TGTGCCAGCACGAGCAGGGGAGGTGAAGCTTTCTTT. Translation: CASTSRGGEAFF. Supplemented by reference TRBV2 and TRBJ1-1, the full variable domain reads EPEVTQTPSHQVTQMGQEVILRCVPISNHLYFYWYRQILGQKVEFLVSFYNNEISEKSEIFDDQFSVERPDGSNFTLKIRSTKLEDSAMYFCASTSRGGEAFFGQGTRLTVV.

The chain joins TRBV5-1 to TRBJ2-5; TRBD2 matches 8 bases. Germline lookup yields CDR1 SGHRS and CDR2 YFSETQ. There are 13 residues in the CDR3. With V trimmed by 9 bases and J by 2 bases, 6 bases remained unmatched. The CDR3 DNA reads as TGCGCCACCGCGGGGGGACCGCAAGAGACCCAGTACTTC. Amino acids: CATAGGPQETQYF.

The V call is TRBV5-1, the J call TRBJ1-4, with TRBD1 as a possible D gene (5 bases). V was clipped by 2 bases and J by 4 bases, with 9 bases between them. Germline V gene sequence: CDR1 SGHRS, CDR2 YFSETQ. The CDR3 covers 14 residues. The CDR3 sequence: CASSFAGSNEKLFF. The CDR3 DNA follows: TGCGCCAGCAGCTTCGCAGGGAGTAATGAAAAACTGTTTTTT.

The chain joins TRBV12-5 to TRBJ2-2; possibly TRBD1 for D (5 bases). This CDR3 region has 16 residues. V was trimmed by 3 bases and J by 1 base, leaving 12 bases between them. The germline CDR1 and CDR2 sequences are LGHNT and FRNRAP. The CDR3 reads CASGFDSPGNTGELFF. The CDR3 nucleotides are TGTGCTAGTGGTTTTGACAGTCCGGGGAACACCGGGGAGCTGTTTTTT.

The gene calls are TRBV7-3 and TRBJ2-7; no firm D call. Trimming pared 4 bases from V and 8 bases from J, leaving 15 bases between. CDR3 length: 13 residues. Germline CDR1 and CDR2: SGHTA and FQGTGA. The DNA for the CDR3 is TGTGCCAGCAGCTCATCCCCGGCTACGCAGCAGTACTTC. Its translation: CASSSSPATQQYF.